The 20 T cell receptor beta chains below come from one sample, sequenced in a study of CD4 T cell repertoires in COVID-19. The memory T cells were sequenced right after ex vivo isolation, without culture. TCRdb's copy holds only in-frame clones and misses some; the assay was immunoSEQ multiplex PCR. The repertoire holds tens of thousands of clones, with more than 75% as singletons. Material: central memory CD4+ T cells from blood, obtained before the COVID-19 pandemic. The receptors were sampled from a human donor who had COVID-19.

This chain links TRBV28 with TRBJ1-5; the match to TRBD1 covers 12 bases. There are 15 residues in the CDR3. Germline V gives CDR1 MDHEN, CDR2 SYDVKM. The J segment lost 6 bases and the V segment lost 6 bases, leaving 6 bases of the junction unmatched. In DNA, the CDR3 is TGTGCCAGCAGCGCCGGGACAGGGGGCTTTCAGCCCCAGCATTTT. Residues: CASSAGTGGFQPQHF.

The chain employs TRBV2 and TRBJ1-1; 7 bases are a match to TRBD1. CDR3 length equals 15 residues. Germline V lookup: CDR1 SNHLY, CDR2 FYNNEI. Germline trimming cut 5 bases from V and 1 base from J; bases unmatched to any gene: 7. The CDR3 region has the DNA TGTGCCAGCAGTCGGGACAGCTGGGAGAACACTGAAGCTTTCTTT. As protein: CASSRDSWENTEAFF.

This clone appeared once. Different DNA sequences within this sample yield the same CDR3. The rearrangement joins TRBV6-5 to TRBJ1-6; a possible D gene is TRBD1 (5 bases). Deletions cut 6 bases from V and 7 bases from J, with 13 bases between. Germline loops: CDR1 MNHEY, CDR2 SVGAGI. The CDR3 spans 14 residues. The CDR3 DNA reads TGTGCCAGCAGGGAAGGGGTGGAGAATTCACCCCTCCACTTT. This translates into CASREGVENSPLHF.

V usage is TRBV10-2 and J usage is TRBJ1-6; 7 bases match TRBD1. Per germline, CDR1 WSHSY and CDR2 SAAADI. This CDR3 comprises 15 residues. V dropped 0 bases and J dropped 6; count of bases not matched to a gene: 2. CDR3 amino acids: CASSESAGGNSPLHF. CDR3 nucleotide sequence: TGCGCCAGCAGTGAGTCGGCAGGGGGTAATTCACCCCTCCACTTT.

The gene calls are TRBV16 and TRBJ2-7; D possibly corresponds to TRBD2 (6 bases). The V gene lost 1 base and the J gene lost 7 bases, with 20 bases spanning the gap. Germline lookup yields CDR1 KGHSY and CDR2 FQNENV. This CDR3 has 16 residues. The CDR3 protein is CASSQLSRDGGEEQYF. CDR3 DNA sequence: TGTGCCAGCAGCCAATTGAGCCGGGACGGCGGGGAGGAGCAGTACTTC.

This clone came up once. V and J are TRBV7-2 and TRBJ1-2; 7 bases match TRBD1. CDR3 length equals 15 residues. CDR1 and CDR2 (germline): SGHTA, FQGNSA. V was clipped by 1 base and J by 7 bases; unmatched bases: 9. The CDR3 DNA is TGTGCCAGCAGCTTAGTCGGCACAGGGGAACCTGGCTACACCTTC. Translation gives CASSLVGTGEPGYTF. Based on the CDR3 plus reference TRBV7-2 and TRBJ1-2, the full variable domain is GAGVSQSPSNKVTEKGKDVELRCDPISGHTALYWYRQSLGQGLEFLIYFQGNSAPDKSGLPSDRFSAERTGGSVSTLTIQRTQQEDSAVYLCASSLVGTGEPGYTFGSGTRLTVV.

V and J are TRBV11-3 and TRBJ2-2; TRBD2 matches 9 bases. The CDR3 extends over 17 amino acids. The J segment lost 5 bases and the V segment lost 2 bases, leaving 9 bases of the junction unmatched. Germline V gene lookup returns CDR1 SGHNT and CDR2 YENEEA. CDR3 protein: CASSLTLPGLATGELFF. In DNA form, the CDR3 reads TGTGCCAGCAGCTTAACTTTGCCGGGACTAGCAACCGGGGAGCTGTTTTTT. The full variable domain, in which reference TRBV11-3 and TRBJ2-2 provide the parts outside the CDR3, is EAGVVQSPRYKIIEKKQPVAFWCNPISGHNTLYWYLQNLGQGPELLIRYENEEAVDDSQLPKDRFSAERLKGVDSTLKIQPAELGDSAVYLCASSLTLPGLATGELFFGEGSRLTVL.

This chain joins TRBV7-9 and TRBJ2-7, with 10 bases fitting TRBD1. This CDR3 has 14 residues. Germline trimming cut 2 bases from V and 6 bases from J; bases unmatched to any gene: 4. Germline assignment: CDR1 SEHNR and CDR2 FQNEAQ (reference sequence). DNA of the CDR3: TGTGCCAGCAGCTTATTAGGGACAGGGGTCGAGCAGTACTTC. Translating it yields CASSLLGTGVEQYF.

The V gene is TRBV7-9, the J gene TRBJ2-7; TRBD2 matches at 9 bases. This CDR3 is 15 amino acids long. The V segment lost 1 base and the J segment 4 bases; nucleotides outside the gene matches: 5. Germline V gives CDR1 SEHNR, CDR2 FQNEAQ (reference sequence). CDR3 in amino acids: CASSLGLAGTYEQYF. The DNA for the CDR3 is TGTGCCAGCAGCTTAGGGCTAGCGGGGACTTACGAGCAGTACTTC.

CDR3 protein: CASTGGRDQPQHF. The CDR3 DNA is TGTGCCAGTACGGGGGGGCGAGATCAGCCCCAGCATTTT. The V gene is TRBV28, the J gene TRBJ1-5; tentatively, D is TRBD1 (6 bases). The length of the CDR3 is 13 residues. V gave up 9 bases and J gave up 5 bases, with 14 bases separating them. Germline V gene data show CDR1 as MDHEN and CDR2 as SYDVKM.

The genes are TRBV11-1 and TRBJ1-2, with a weak D call TRBD1 (5 bases). The CDR3 is 14 residues long. Trimming took off 5 bases at V and 7 bases at J, with 17 bases between the two ends. Germline CDR1 reads SGHAT; CDR2 reads FQDESV (reference sequence). This CDR3 is CASSPGDLLGGYTF. The CDR3 DNA reads as TGTGCCAGCAGCCCGGGGGACCTCCTAGGTGGCTACACCTTC.

The rearrangement uses TRBV7-9 and TRBJ2-1, with no clear D. The CDR3 is 11 amino acids. In germline, CDR1 is SEHNR, CDR2 FQNEAQ (reference sequence). V was trimmed by 7 bases and J by 6 bases, leaving 7 bases between them. The DNA for the CDR3 is TGTGCCAGCACTTCTAGCAATGAGCAGTTCTTC. Translated, it gives CASTSSNEQFF.

This clone appeared a few times. This chain connects TRBV15 to TRBJ2-3; D is uncertain. Between the trimmed V and J ends, which lost 1 base and 2 bases, there was a span of 16 bases. This CDR3 contains 17 residues. Germline V gene data show CDR1 as LNHNV and CDR2 as YYDKDF (reference sequence). As DNA, the CDR3 is TGTGCCACCAGCAGAGCGCCACTACAACCCTCCACAGATACGCAGTATTTT. This sequence encodes CATSRAPLQPSTDTQYF.

This rearrangement joins TRBV2 to TRBJ1-2; D possibly corresponds to TRBD1 (6 bases). Germline V gene lookup returns CDR1 SNHLY and CDR2 FYNNEI. The CDR3 totals 15 residues. V lost 8 bases to trimming and J lost 8 bases, with 24 bases between them. The CDR3 loop is CASEGEKGVIGGYTF. CDR3 DNA sequence: TGTGCCAGCGAGGGGGAAAAGGGAGTTATCGGCGGCTACACCTTC.

The chain employs TRBV19 and TRBJ2-2; 7 bases fit TRBD1. The CDR3 runs 15 residues. Germline CDR1 is LNHDA and CDR2 is SQIVND (reference sequence). Losses at the gene ends were 5 bases for V and 6 bases for J; bases not matched to a gene: 9. CDR3 nucleotide sequence: TGTGCCAGTAGTCCGCGACAGGGAGAATCCGGGGAGCTGTTTTTT. This sequence encodes CASSPRQGESGELFF.

This clone was picked up a small number of times. The genes are TRBV12-5 and TRBJ1-1; 8 bases are shared with TRBD1. Germline V gives CDR1 LGHNT, CDR2 FRNRAP. V shed 9 bases and J 3 bases; nucleotides not matched to a gene: 9. The CDR3 length is 14 residues. The CDR3 DNA reads as TGTGCTAGCAGGAGCGGGACAGGTTACACTGAAGCTTTCTTT. Translation gives CASRSGTGYTEAFF.

The chain employs TRBV7-2 and TRBJ2-7, with 8 bases matching TRBD2. J lost 2 bases, V lost 1 base, and 13 bases had no gene match. Per the germline V gene, CDR1 is SGHTA and CDR2 is FQGNSA. The CDR3 is 18 residues long. CDR3 nucleotides: TGTGCCAGCAGCTTAGGGGCTAGCGGGCGAACGTCTACCTACGAGCAGTACTTC. Translated, it gives CASSLGASGRTSTYEQYF. The whole variable domain, remainder taken from reference TRBV7-2 and TRBJ2-7, is GAGVSQSPSNKVTEKGKDVELRCDPISGHTALYWYRQSLGQGLEFLIYFQGNSAPDKSGLPSDRFSAERTGGSVSTLTIQRTQQEDSAVYLCASSLGASGRTSTYEQYFGPGTRLTVT.

The chain couples TRBV5-1 to TRBJ1-5; 10 bases fit TRBD1. Germline V CDR1 and CDR2: SGHRS, YFSETQ. V lost 4 bases, J lost 5 bases, and 6 bases stayed unmatched. CDR3 length: 15 amino acids. The CDR3 is CASSPGTGDHQPQHF. CDR3 DNA sequence: TGCGCCAGCAGCCCGGGGACAGGGGATCATCAGCCCCAGCATTTT. Filled out from reference TRBV5-1 and TRBJ1-5, the complete variable domain reads KAGVTQTPRYLIKTRGQQVTLSCSPISGHRSVSWYQQTPGQGLQFLFEYFSETQRNKGNFPGRFSGRQFSNSRSEMNVSTLELGDSALYLCASSPGTGDHQPQHFGDGTRLSIL.

This chain uses TRBV6-5 with TRBJ2-4, with a possible D match to TRBD1 (5 bases). The CDR3 runs 13 residues. The ends were cut back, 4 bases at V and 6 bases at J, with 10 bases in the middle. Germline V gene lookup returns CDR1 MNHEY and CDR2 SVGAGI. DNA of the CDR3: TGTGCCAGCAGTTGGGGCATTGGAAACATTCAGTACTTC. It encodes CASSWGIGNIQYF.

The chain links TRBV6-5 to TRBJ2-6; D remains ambiguous. Trimming pared 6 bases from V and 2 bases from J, leaving 11 bases between. Germline V gives CDR1 MNHEY, CDR2 SVGAGI. This CDR3 has 15 amino acids. The CDR3: CASSQDNPGANVLTF. Written as DNA, the CDR3 is TGTGCCAGCAGCCAAGACAATCCTGGGGCCAACGTCCTGACTTTC.